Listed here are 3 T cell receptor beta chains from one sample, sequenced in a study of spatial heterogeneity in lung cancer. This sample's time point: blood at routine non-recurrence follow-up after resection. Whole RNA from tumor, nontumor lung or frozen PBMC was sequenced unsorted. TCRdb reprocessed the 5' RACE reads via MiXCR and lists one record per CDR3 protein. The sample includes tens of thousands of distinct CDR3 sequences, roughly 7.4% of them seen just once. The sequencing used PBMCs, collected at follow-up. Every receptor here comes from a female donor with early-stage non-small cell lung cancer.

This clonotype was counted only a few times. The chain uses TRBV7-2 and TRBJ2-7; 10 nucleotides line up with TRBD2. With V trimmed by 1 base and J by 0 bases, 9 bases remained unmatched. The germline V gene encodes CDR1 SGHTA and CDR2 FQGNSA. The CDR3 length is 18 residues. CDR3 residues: CASSLGPSGGPSSYEQYF. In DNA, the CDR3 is TGTGCCAGCAGCTTAGGCCCTAGCGGGGGCCCTAGCTCCTACGAGCAGTACTTC.

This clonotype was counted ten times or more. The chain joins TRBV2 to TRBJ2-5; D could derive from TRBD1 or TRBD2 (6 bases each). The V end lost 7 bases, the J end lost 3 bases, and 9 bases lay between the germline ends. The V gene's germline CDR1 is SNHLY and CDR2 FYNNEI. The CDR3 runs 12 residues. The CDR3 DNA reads TGTGCCAGCACGGGGGCGGAAGAGACCCAGTACTTC. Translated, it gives CASTGAEETQYF.

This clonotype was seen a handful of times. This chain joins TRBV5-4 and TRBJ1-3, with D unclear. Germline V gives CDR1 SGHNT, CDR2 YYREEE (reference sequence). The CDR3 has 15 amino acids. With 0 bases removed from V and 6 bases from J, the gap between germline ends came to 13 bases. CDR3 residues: CASSLDDGGKNTIYF. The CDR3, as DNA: TGTGCCAGCAGCTTGGATGACGGCGGGAAAAACACCATATATTTT.